One and the same sample provided the 25 T cell receptor beta chains below, sequenced in a study of Graves' ophthalmopathy and Graves' hyperthyroidism. Amplified material comprised TCR beta CDR3 regions derived from RNA transcripts. After a first-round RT-PCR with HTBI primers, a second-round multiplex PCR was run. MiXCR was run by TCRdb on the multiplex PCR reads, yielding one entry per CDR3 protein. The sample lists over a million distinct CDR3 sequences, roughly two fifths occurring once. The sample taken for sequencing was peripheral blood or thyroid tissue (not recorded which). Receptor source: an adult man with Graves' hyperthyroidism.

A word on this clonotype: This may be a read error, as it is one base from a much larger clone. The chain combines TRBV10-3 with TRBJ2-5, with D perhaps TRBD1 (6 bases). Per the germline V gene, CDR1 is ENHRY and CDR2 is SYGVKD. The CDR3 is 15 residues long. CDR3 in DNA: TGTGCCATCAGTGAGGGACAGCCATCCCAAGAGACCCAGCACTTC. Translating it yields CAISEGQPSQETQHF.

This sequence joins TRBV6-2 or TRBV6-3 and TRBJ2-7; 11 bases align to TRBD2. V gave up 0 bases and J gave up 3 bases; unmatched junction bases: 1. The CDR3 is 15 residues long. Germline CDR1 reads MNHEY; CDR2 reads SVGEGT. Here the CDR3 DNA reads TGTGCCAGCAGTTACTCGGGACTAGCGGACTACGAGCAGTACTTC. This gives the protein CASSYSGLADYEQYF.

The gene calls are TRBV29-1 and TRBJ2-5; TRBD1 aligns across 8 bases. Germline lookup yields CDR1 SQVTM and CDR2 ANQGSEA. Trimming took 5 bases from V and 5 from J; bases not matched to a gene: 7. This CDR3 is built from 13 residues. CDR3 residues: CSVRSGGGETQYF. CDR3 bases: TGCAGCGTTCGGTCAGGGGGCGGGGAGACCCAGTACTTC.

The chain employs TRBV10-3 and TRBJ2-7; 9 bases line up with TRBD2. The junction had 1 base not matched to a gene; V was cut back by 1 base and J by 12 bases. Germline V gene data show CDR1 as ENHRY and CDR2 as SYGVKD. The CDR3 spans 11 residues. The CDR3 DNA is TGTGCCATCAGTGAGTTAGCGGGGGTGTACTTC. Amino acid sequence: CAISELAGVYF.

This clonotype turned up a few times. This rearrangement joins TRBV27 to TRBJ2-7; TRBD2 matches at 8 bases. Germline V gene data show CDR1 as MNHEY and CDR2 as SMNVEV (reference sequence). The CDR3 spans 15 residues. V shed 3 bases and J 5 bases; nucleotides not matched to a gene: 9. The CDR3 region is CASSFGAGEWNEQYF. CDR3 DNA sequence: TGTGCCAGCAGTTTTGGAGCGGGAGAATGGAACGAGCAGTACTTC.

This clonotype was observed many times. V gene TRBV7-6 combines with J gene TRBJ2-5; 7 bases fit TRBD2. Looked up from germline, CDR1 is SGHVS and CDR2 is FNYEAQ. V dropped 5 bases and J dropped 4; count of bases not matched to a gene: 7. The CDR3 covers 14 residues. The CDR3 region is CASSGNGGTETQYF. The CDR3 bases are TGTGCCAGCAGCGGAAACGGGGGGACAGAGACCCAGTACTTC.

V is TRBV12-3 or TRBV12-4 and J is TRBJ1-2; unclear D gene. Between the trimmed V and J ends, which lost 5 bases and 7 bases, there was a span of 14 bases. This CDR3 is 13 amino acids long. The chain's CDR3 is CASSPNEEAGYTF. The CDR3 nucleotides are TGTGCCAGCAGTCCGAACGAGGAGGCTGGCTACACCTTC.

The genes are TRBV19 and TRBJ1-1; D is ambiguous. The CDR3 spans 13 residues. Germline V gene sequence: CDR1 LNHDA, CDR2 SQIVND (reference sequence). V lost 7 bases, J lost 5 bases, and 14 bases lay in between. CDR3 sequence reads: CASMGSGVTEAFF. The CDR3 nucleotides read TGTGCCAGTATGGGATCGGGAGTGACTGAAGCTTTCTTT. Combining the CDR3 with reference TRBV19 and TRBJ1-1 gives the whole variable domain DGGITQSPKYLFRKEGQNVTLSCEQNLNHDAMYWYRQDPGQGLRLIYYSQIVNDFQKGDIAEGYSVSREKKESFPLTVTSAQKNPTAFYLCASMGSGVTEAFFGQGTRLTVV.

The chain links TRBV11-2 to TRBJ2-2; possible D gene TRBD1, 6 bases. In germline, CDR1 is SGHAT, CDR2 FQNNGV. V lost 1 base and J lost 3, with 15 bases in between. This CDR3 has 17 amino acids. CDR3 sequence reads: CASSLAGAPFYTGELFF. The CDR3, as DNA: TGTGCCAGCAGCTTAGCAGGGGCCCCCTTTTACACCGGGGAGCTGTTTTTT.

In its sample, this clonotype was seen many times. This chain connects TRBV4-1 to TRBJ1-1; D is ambiguous. With 0 bases removed from V and 3 bases from J, the gap between germline ends came to 17 bases. CDR1 is MGHRA, CDR2 YSYEKL, per germline. CDR3 length: 17 amino acids. Written as DNA, the CDR3 is TGCGCCAGCAGCCAAGATGAGATAACCGCGGTTGACACTGAAGCTTTCTTT. It translates to CASSQDEITAVDTEAFF.

This clonotype appeared many times. V and J are TRBV2 and TRBJ2-2; D is perhaps TRBD2 (5 bases). In germline, CDR1 is SNHLY, CDR2 FYNNEI. The CDR3 is 16 amino acids. Between the trimmed V and J ends, which lost 1 base and 1 base, there was a span of 10 bases. CDR3 bases: TGTGCCAGCAGTGAAGACCGGGGAGTGAACACCGGGGAGCTGTTTTTT. Translated, it gives CASSEDRGVNTGELFF.

The chain joins TRBV9 to TRBJ2-6; 7 bases are a match to TRBD1. The CDR3 has 17 amino acids. The trim removed 3 bases at V and 1 base at J, leaving 7 bases unmatched. Germline loops: CDR1 SGDLS, CDR2 YYNGEE. The CDR3 is CASSETGTESGANVLTF. The DNA of the CDR3 is TGTGCCAGCAGCGAGACAGGGACGGAGTCTGGGGCCAACGTCCTGACTTTC.

This rearrangement joins TRBV10-3 to TRBJ1-5, with 8 bases fitting TRBD1. The CDR3 has 12 residues. The ends lost 10 bases at V and 6 bases at J; junction bases unmatched: 5. Germline CDR1 is ENHRY and CDR2 is SYGVKD. The CDR3 spells CASRTGPQPQHF. As DNA, the CDR3 is TGTGCCAGCCGGACAGGGCCTCAGCCCCAGCATTTT.

The table lists this clonotype with a few counts. The chain is built from TRBV12-3 or TRBV12-4 and TRBJ1-1, with D possibly being TRBD1 (6 bases). Trimming took off 6 bases at V and 5 bases at J, with 19 bases between the two ends. The CDR3 is 15 residues long. The CDR3 nucleotides read TGTGCCAGCAGCCCATTCACAGGGTGGGAGACTGAAGCTTTCTTT. Translation gives CASSPFTGWETEAFF.

This clonotype was picked up many times. V usage is TRBV12-3 or TRBV12-4 and J usage is TRBJ1-6; the D is unclear. With 3 bases removed from V and 7 bases from J, the gap between germline ends came to 10 bases. The CDR3 has 14 residues. CDR3 bases: TGTGCCAGCAGTTTTGCGGGCGGGAATTCACCCCTCCACTTT. Amino acid sequence: CASSFAGGNSPLHF.

This clonotype was seen just once. The CDR3 sequence: CATSAMGGAARNQPQHF. The CDR3 DNA follows: TGTGCCACCAGTGCTATGGGCGGGGCGGCCCGCAATCAGCCCCAGCATTTT. The chain recombines TRBV24-1 with TRBJ1-5; possibly TRBD1 for D (5 bases). Trimming took off 5 bases at V and 2 bases at J, with 18 bases between the two ends. This CDR3 has 17 amino acids. Germline loops: CDR1 KGHDR, CDR2 SFDVKD.

This clonotype was seen repeatedly, ten times or more. V usage is TRBV24-1 and J usage is TRBJ2-5; D is ambiguous. The CDR3 runs 15 residues. V lost 5 bases and J 0 bases, leaving 12 bases between the germline ends. CDR1 is KGHDR, CDR2 SFDVKD, per germline. CDR3 nucleotides: TGTGCCACCAGTGTCGGAGCTACTTACCAAGAGACCCAGTACTTC. Its protein product is CATSVGATYQETQYF.

This clonotype was detected many times. J is TRBJ2-7 and V is TRBV5-1; 8 bases line up with TRBD2. CDR3 length: 17 amino acids. CDR1 is SGHRS and CDR2 is YFSETQ in the germline V gene. With 5 bases clipped from V and 1 base from J, the junction kept 14 bases outside the gene matches. The chain's CDR3 is CASSKSLAGGKSYEQYF. The CDR3 nucleotides are TGCGCCAGCAGTAAATCCCTGGCGGGAGGAAAATCCTACGAGCAGTACTTC.

The V call is TRBV19, the J call TRBJ1-5, with D possibly matching TRBD1 (5 bases). This CDR3 has 17 residues. The germline gives CDR1 LNHDA, CDR2 SQIVND (reference sequence). Trimming removed 9 bases from V and 1 base from J, with 22 bases in between. The CDR3 reads CASARYGAGGSNQPQHF. The DNA of the CDR3 is TGTGCCAGCGCCAGGTATGGGGCAGGAGGAAGCAATCAGCCCCAGCATTTT.

This clonotype occurred many times. CDR3 sequence reads: CASSLVGSSTDEQYF. The CDR3 DNA is TGTGCCAGCAGCCTCGTTGGCTCTTCGACCGACGAGCAGTACTTC. The chain recombines TRBV7-6 with TRBJ2-7; D is ambiguous. V lost 5 bases to trimming and J lost 5 bases, with 19 bases between them. There are 15 residues in the CDR3. Germline V lookup: CDR1 SGHVS, CDR2 FNYEAQ. The variable domain in full, with the rest retrieved from reference TRBV7-6 and TRBJ2-7, is GAGVSQSPRYKVTKRGQDVALRCDPISGHVSLYWYRQALGQGPEFLTYFNYEAQQDKSGLPNDRFSAERPEGSISTLTIQRTEQRDSAMYRCASSLVGSSTDEQYFGPGTRLTVT.

The J gene is TRBJ1-1, the V gene TRBV30; 9 nucleotides align to TRBD1. J gave up 1 base and V 7 bases, and 10 bases lay outside the gene matches. This CDR3 is 15 amino acids long. Per germline, CDR1 GTSNPN and CDR2 SVGIG (reference sequence). CDR3 nucleotides: TGTGCCTCCACACACAGGGGGCTAAAGAACACTGAAGCTTTCTTT. Its protein is CASTHRGLKNTEAFF.

The V and J genes are TRBV7-2 and TRBJ2-2, with 7 nucleotides matching TRBD1. This CDR3 region has 16 residues. V gave up 7 bases and J gave up 3 bases; unmatched junction bases: 11. Germline CDR1 and CDR2: SGHTA and FQGNSA. The CDR3 DNA reads as TGTGCCAGCACCCAAATCTCAGACAGGGACACCGGGGAGCTGTTTTTT. Translation: CASTQISDRDTGELFF.

The chain uses TRBV29-1 and TRBJ1-6; D uncertain. The CDR3 covers 11 residues. V gave up 8 bases and J gave up 9 bases, with 11 bases separating them. Germline V gene lookup returns CDR1 SQVTM and CDR2 ANQGSEA. DNA for the CDR3: TGCAGCTCCTCCTGGGGTTCACCCCTCCACTTT. The encoded protein is CSSSWGSPLHF. Supplemented by reference TRBV29-1 and TRBJ1-6, the full variable domain reads SAVISQKPSRDICQRGTSLTIQCQVDSQVTMMFWYRQQPGQSLTLIATANQGSEATYESGFVIDKFPISRPNLTFSTLTVSNMSPEDSSIYLCSSSWGSPLHFGNGTRLTVT.

V and J are TRBV14 and TRBJ2-5, with a weak D call TRBD2 (5 bases). Germline V gives CDR1 SGHDN, CDR2 FVKESK. The CDR3 loop spans 16 amino acids. V was clipped by 0 bases and J by 5 bases, with 16 bases between them. CDR3 region: CASSQDRVFGMETQYF. Here the CDR3 DNA reads TGTGCCAGCAGCCAAGACAGAGTGTTCGGGATGGAGACCCAGTACTTC.

This clonotype was counted ten times or more. This chain connects TRBV19 to TRBJ2-7, with a weak D call TRBD1 (5 bases). Germline V gene lookup returns CDR1 LNHDA and CDR2 SQIVND (reference sequence). The V end lost 4 bases, the J end lost 6 bases, and 19 bases lay between the germline ends. This CDR3 is built from 15 residues. The DNA for the CDR3 is TGTGCCAGTAGTAGGAAAATGGCAGGGCCCCGCGAGCAGTACTTC. It codes for CASSRKMAGPREQYF.